Described below is a single T cell receptor beta chain sequence and its context. What it binds is not known. This table comes from immunoSEQ multiplex PCR, and its TCRdb copy is limited to in-frame clones, with some not included. The sample lists 3,000 to 3,500 clones; around three quarters were seen once. The entry originates in a study of high-grade serous ovarian cancer treatment subgroups. Whole-study context: Each sample yielded on average 7,494 unique TCR beta rearrangements from approximately 15,000 reads.

The tumor samples were collected prior to definitive surgery or chemotherapy. The trim removed 4 bases at V and 5 bases at J, leaving 9 bases unmatched. The CDR3 has 15 amino acids. Germline loops: CDR1 LNHDA, CDR2 SQIVND (reference sequence). Regarding the study as a whole: Tumors within one patient showed repertoire similarity of 0.11 to 0.79. Higher neoantigen levels went with greater TCR clonal relatedness. Repertoire analysis covered CDR3 alone, not CDR1 or CDR2.

Sequencing input: tumor tissue. The receptor's source is a human donor with high-grade serous ovarian cancer. This chain connects TRBV19 to TRBJ1-1; 8 bases line up with TRBD1. The CDR3 region has the DNA TGTGCCAGTAGTACAAGGACAGGGCGGGGGACTGAAGCTTTCTTT. Its translation: CASSTRTGRGTEAFF.